This T cell receptor (beta chain) was sequenced in a study of blood T cells in healthy people across ages (dated by TCRdb to between 2014 and 2017). In terms of the full investigation: Template switching captured roughly one uniquely barcoded TCR beta cDNA molecule per two T cells in model experiments. Age-related changes in TCR beta repertoire diversity were measured in the study by deep sequencing normalized with unique cDNA molecular identifiers. Donors were grouped into four age groups: young (average about 15 years), middle-aged (about 40), aged (approximately 67) and long-lived (about 90). The study analyzed two additional independent replicas of 1 million unique cDNA reads from the same blood draw for two donors, one aged 18 to 30 and one aged 80 or older.

The approximately 40 donors, aged 6 to 90 years, were systemically healthy Caucasian individuals from Russia. Each donor gave 9 to 10 milliliters of peripheral blood, collected into EDTA-treated Vacutainer tubes. Ficoll-Paque density-gradient centrifugation was used to isolate PBMCs, with at least 6.5 million obtained per sample. Trizol reagent was used to extract total RNA from PBMCs, with at least 6 micrograms per sample. The percentages of naive CD45RAhigh/CD27high T cells were determined by flow cytometry on a PBMC aliquot from every donor. Measured from the cysteine to the phenylalanine, the CDR3 is 15 residues long. The entry retains the CDR3 DNA only, 45 bases that are in frame from base 1. Based on the germline V gene (reference sequence), the CDR1 and CDR2 sequences are MNHEY and SMNVEV. Clipping removes 5 bases from V and 1 base from J, with 4 as the unmatched junction base count. What the study reported, not specific to this receptor: Donor CMV infection status was unknown, potentially confounding age-related changes in expanded clonotypes. A strong correlation was found between observed TCR beta diversity and the percentage of naive T cells measured by flow cytometry. As age increased, observed TCR beta diversity per million T cells dropped in a roughly linear way, and a significant reduction was already evident by age roughly 40. Compared with the aged group, the long-lived group had more naive CD4+ T cells, fewer expanded clones and increased TCR diversity, a pattern suggesting age selection. Bulk unsorted PBMC profiling prevented conclusive comparison of naive and antigen-experienced compartments. Estimates of total diversity from one million sequenced T cells were regarded as lower bounds and underestimates.

This clonotype was detected many times. Its specific antigen is unknown. Base qualities are not provided; no much larger clone lies one nucleotide away. The library came from 5' RACE. The sequencer was an Illumina HiSeq 2500. A second PCR of roughly 6 to 11 cycles was performed with a sample-barcoded 5' primer and a J-beta primer mix. A template-switch 5' adaptor carrying 12 random nucleotides introduced a unique molecular identifier onto each TCR beta cDNA molecule. Each sample yielded at least 3 million CDR3-containing paired-end reads. First-strand cDNA was synthesized from all RNA with the Mint cDNA synthesis kit, primed by a TRBC-specific oligonucleotide. After uracil-DNA glycosylase treatment, a first 18-cycle PCR used universal primers M1SS and BC2_uni_R on all cDNA. The original methods were these. For normalization, 1 million high-quality reads were randomly selected from each sample, with every read carrying a distinct molecular identifier. Reads with shared molecular identifiers were discarded instead of being binned into consensus sequences. CDR3 identification, clonotype clustering and error correction used MiTCR with a Q25 quality threshold and the strictest error-elimination algorithm. A nonparametric unseen species model with Euler transformation was used to estimate lower-bound total TCR beta diversity. TCRdb redid the processing of the public reads, applying fastp at Q25 and MiXCR, and retained in-frame beta chains. Entries are consolidated by CDR3 protein sequence, retaining the most common genes and DNA. These V and J calls rely on TCRdb rather than the paper's analysis. The sample table holds 750,000 to 950,000 distinct CDR3 sequences, of which roughly 28% were seen once. The ten largest account for 10% of the sample.

These sequences were also reported in another study, on T cells of mothers and their children. Per the second study: Nine systemically healthy Caucasian individuals, comprising three mothers and their six children, were included as donors. cDNA synthesis consumed the entire amount of extracted RNA, loaded at 1.5 ug RNA in each 15 ul reaction. Sample barcodes and 2-4 random nucleotides were added via the M1S primer in the second PCR. Each mother yielded over 9.5 million TCR beta CDR3 reads and each child roughly 3 million reads. Thymic selection shapes the output of TCR recombination in a similar way in related and unrelated pairs, and inherited differences have a minor effect. Related mother-child pairs always showed normalized repertoire overlap that was slightly higher than in unrelated mother-child pairs, though the difference was never significant. Persistent microchimeric T cell clones were not detected, at a sensitivity of approximately 98 clones per million clonotypes. To look for features that set related mother-child pairs apart from unrelated individuals, the researchers ran deep NGS to compare the TCR beta repertoires of mothers and children. On average, the children were approximately 12 +/- 4 years old, while the mothers were 40 +/- 4 years old. Libraries were sequenced on Illumina HiSeq 2000 with 100+100 nt paired-end reads after adapter ligation with NEBNext reagents. To prevent cross-contamination, the mother and child libraries were prepared a month apart and were sequenced in separate runs. For each donor, between 500,000 and 2,000,000 distinct TCR beta clonotypes were identified. Naive TCR beta clonotypes were estimated from low-frequency clonotypes matched to each donor's FACS-determined naive share, without sorting.

This receptor was identified in a woman in her forties in good health. Rearrangement joined TRBV27 to TRBJ1-1, with 10 bases matching TRBD1. The material sequenced was blood. The encoded CDR3 is CASSRQGAGNTEAFF. The sequence in DNA is TGTGCCAGCAGTAGACAGGGGGCAGGGAACACTGAAGCTTTCTTT.